The rows below give T cell receptor beta chains drawn from one sample of a study of T cell changes during pregnancy in multiple sclerosis. Data came from immunoSEQ multiplex PCR; TCRdb stores just in-frame clones and leaves some out. This table holds approximately 48,000 clones, over 85% found once. Here the sequenced sample was CD8+ T cells from peripheral blood mononuclear cells, taken before pregnancy. The receptors come from a female donor with multiple sclerosis, enrolled in a pregnancy study. The CDR3 runs from the conserved cysteine through the conserved F or W. D genes are given only for firm matches.

TRBV5-1	TRBJ2-1	.	CASSSARIEGAYNEQFF	TGCGCCAGCAGCTCTGCACGGATCGAGGGCGCCTACAATGAGCAGTTCTTC
TRBV4-3	TRBJ1-1	.	CASSQDRTPRRGAFF	TGCGCCAGCAGCCAAGATAGAACCCCAAGGCGGGGAGCTTTCTTT
TRBV6-5	TRBJ2-7	.	CASSQRTAPSYEQYF	TGTGCCAGCAGCCAAAGGACAGCGCCTTCCTACGAGCAGTACTTC
TRBV4-1	TRBJ2-7	.	CASRHSHGTEQYF	TGCGCCAGCAGACATAGCCACGGAACCGAGCAGTACTTC
TRBV11-3	TRBJ2-7	TRBD1	CASSPGQAYEQYF	TGTGCCAGCAGCCCGGGACAGGCCTACGAGCAGTACTTC
TRBV28	TRBJ1-1	.	CASRGNRFDTEAFF	TGTGCCAGCAGGGGAAACAGGTTTGACACTGAAGCTTTCTTT
TRBV4-3	TRBJ2-1	TRBD1	CASSQDTGTGGSEQFF	TGCGCCAGCAGCCAAGATACGGGGACAGGGGGTAGTGAGCAGTTCTTC
TRBV4-3	TRBJ1-2	TRBD1	CASSHDTGGVYYGYTF	TGCGCCAGCAGCCACGATACAGGGGGCGTCTACTATGGCTACACCTTC
TRBV5-5	TRBJ2-7	.	CASSLKVQGSYEQYF	TGTGCCAGCAGCTTGAAGGTCCAGGGAAGTTACGAGCAGTACTTC
TRBV19	TRBJ1-1	TRBD1	CATGQGNTEAFF	TGTGCCACCGGACAGGGGAACACTGAAGCTTTCTTT
TRBV7-9	TRBJ2-2	.	CASSLEGRPGELFF	TGTGCCAGCAGCTTAGAAGGGAGGCCCGGGGAGCTGTTTTTT
TRBV5-1	TRBJ1-5	TRBD1	CASSPQQGQPQHF	TGCGCCAGCAGCCCACAACAGGGGCAGCCCCAGCATTTT
TRBV5-1	TRBJ1-6	.	CASSSEGGGRSPLHF	TGCGCCAGCAGCTCGGAGGGGGGGGGACGTTCACCCCTCCACTTT
TRBV28	TRBJ1-5	.	CASSPDIVYSNQPQHF	TGTGCCAGCAGTCCGGACATCGTTTATAGCAATCAGCCCCAGCATTTT
TRBV9	TRBJ2-7	.	CASSVDAGPYEQYF	TGTGCCAGCAGCGTAGATGCAGGGCCCTACGAGCAGTACTTC
TRBV5-6	TRBJ1-2	TRBD1	CASSTGTGNGYTF	TGTGCCAGCAGCACCGGGACAGGGAATGGCTACACCTTC
TRBV7-3	TRBJ2-5	TRBD2	CASSFTSGVQETQYF	TGTGCCAGCAGCTTTACGAGCGGGGTCCAAGAGACCCAGTACTTC
TRBV6-5	TRBJ1-2	.	CASSYFQGYTF	TGTGCCAGCAGTTACTTCCAAGGCTACACCTTC